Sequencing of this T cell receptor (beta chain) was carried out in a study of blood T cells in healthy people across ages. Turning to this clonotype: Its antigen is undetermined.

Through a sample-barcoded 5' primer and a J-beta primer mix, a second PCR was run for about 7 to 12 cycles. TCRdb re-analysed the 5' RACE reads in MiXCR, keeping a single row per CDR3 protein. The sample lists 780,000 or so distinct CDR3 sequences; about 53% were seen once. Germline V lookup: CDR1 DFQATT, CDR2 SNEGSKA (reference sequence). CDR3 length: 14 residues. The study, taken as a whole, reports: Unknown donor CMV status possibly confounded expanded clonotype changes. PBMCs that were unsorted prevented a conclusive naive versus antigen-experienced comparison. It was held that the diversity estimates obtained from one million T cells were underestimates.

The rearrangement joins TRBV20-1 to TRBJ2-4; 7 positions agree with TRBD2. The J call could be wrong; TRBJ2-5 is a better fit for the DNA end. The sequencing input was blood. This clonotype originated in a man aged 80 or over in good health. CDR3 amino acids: CSARDRGESETQYF. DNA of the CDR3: TGCAGTGCTAGAGATCGGGGGGAGTCGGAGACCCAGTACTTC.